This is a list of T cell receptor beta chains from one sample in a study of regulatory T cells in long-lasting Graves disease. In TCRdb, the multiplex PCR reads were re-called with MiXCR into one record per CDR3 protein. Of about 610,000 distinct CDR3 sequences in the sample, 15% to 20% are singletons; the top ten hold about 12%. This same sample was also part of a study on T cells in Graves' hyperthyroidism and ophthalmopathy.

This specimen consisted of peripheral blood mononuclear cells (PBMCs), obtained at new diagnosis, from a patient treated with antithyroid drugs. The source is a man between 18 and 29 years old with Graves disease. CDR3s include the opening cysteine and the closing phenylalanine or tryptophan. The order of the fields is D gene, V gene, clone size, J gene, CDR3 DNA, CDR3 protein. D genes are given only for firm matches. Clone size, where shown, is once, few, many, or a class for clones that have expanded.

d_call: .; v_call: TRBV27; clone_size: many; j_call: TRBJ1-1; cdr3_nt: TGTGCCAGCAGGGTCGGGGTGAAGGACCCCCTGAACACTGAAGCTTTCTTT; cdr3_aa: CASRVGVKDPLNTEAFF
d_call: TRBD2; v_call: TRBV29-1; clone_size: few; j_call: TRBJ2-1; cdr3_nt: TGCAGCGCCTCGGGGGGACTCCAGGAGCAGTTCTTC; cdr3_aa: CSASGGLQEQFF
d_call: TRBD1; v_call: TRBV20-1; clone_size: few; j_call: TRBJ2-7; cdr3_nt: TGCAGTGCAAGACAGGGGCTCTCCTACGAGCAGTACTTC; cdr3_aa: CSARQGLSYEQYF
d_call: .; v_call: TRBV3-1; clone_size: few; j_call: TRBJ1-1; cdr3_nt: TGTGCCAGCAGCCAGGGGACCCGGGGCACTGAAGCTTTCTTT; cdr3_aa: CASSQGTRGTEAFF
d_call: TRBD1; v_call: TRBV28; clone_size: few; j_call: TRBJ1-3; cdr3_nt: TGTGCCAGCAGTTTTAGGGGGCAGGGGGGAAACACCATATATTTT; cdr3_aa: CASSFRGQGGNTIYF
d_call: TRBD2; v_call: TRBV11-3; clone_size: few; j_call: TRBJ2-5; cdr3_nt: TGTGCCAGCAGCTGGACGGGAGGGCCGGGGGAGACCCAGTACTTC; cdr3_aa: CASSWTGGPGETQYF
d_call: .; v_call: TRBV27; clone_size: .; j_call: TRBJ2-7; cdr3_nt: TGTGCCAGCAGCCGATTTGGGGGAGCGCAGTTCGAGCAGTACTTC; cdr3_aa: CASSRFGGAQFEQYF
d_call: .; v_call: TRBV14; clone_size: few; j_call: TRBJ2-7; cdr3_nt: TGTGCCAGCAGCCAAGATGGGGCCTCAGGGCGGCAGTACTTC; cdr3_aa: CASSQDGASGRQYF
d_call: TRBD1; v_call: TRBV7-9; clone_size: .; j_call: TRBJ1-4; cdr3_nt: TGTGCCAGCAGCCCCTCAAGACAGGGATTCTCCAATGAAAAACTGTTTTTT; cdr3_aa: CASSPSRQGFSNEKLFF
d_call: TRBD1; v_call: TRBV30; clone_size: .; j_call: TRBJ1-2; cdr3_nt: TGTGCCTGGAGTGTCCCAGGGGGCCATGGCCACACCTTC; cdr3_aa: CAWSVPGGHGHTF
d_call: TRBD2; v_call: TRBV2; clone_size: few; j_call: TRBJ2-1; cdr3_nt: TGTGCCAGCAGTGGGGGGCTAGCGGGATCTGAGCAGTTCTTC; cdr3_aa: CASSGGLAGSEQFF
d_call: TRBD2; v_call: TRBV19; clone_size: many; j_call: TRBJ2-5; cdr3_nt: TGTGCCAGTAGTACGACTAGCGGGAAAGAGACCCAGTACTTC; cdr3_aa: CASSTTSGKETQYF
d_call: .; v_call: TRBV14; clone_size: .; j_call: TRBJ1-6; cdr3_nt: TGTGCCAGCAGCCAAGACGTGGGCATTAATTCACCCCTCCACTTT; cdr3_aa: CASSQDVGINSPLHF
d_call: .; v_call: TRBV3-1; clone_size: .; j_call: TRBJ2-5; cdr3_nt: TGTGCCAGCAGCCAAGAAGCCCCGCGGGGAGGGGGCTTGACCCAGTACTTC; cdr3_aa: CASSQEAPRGGGLTQYF
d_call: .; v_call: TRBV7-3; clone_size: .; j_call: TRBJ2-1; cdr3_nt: TGTGCCAGCAGCTTCCAGGGCCGCAATGAGCAGTTCTTC; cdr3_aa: CASSFQGRNEQFF
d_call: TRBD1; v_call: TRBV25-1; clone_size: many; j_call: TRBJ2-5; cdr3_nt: TGTGCCAGCAGCGAGGGACAGGCCGAAGAGACCCAGTACTTC; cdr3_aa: CASSEGQAEETQYF
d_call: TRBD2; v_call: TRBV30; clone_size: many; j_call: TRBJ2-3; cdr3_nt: TGTGCCTGGAGTTTAGCGGGGATCACAGATACGCAGTATTTT; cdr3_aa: CAWSLAGITDTQYF
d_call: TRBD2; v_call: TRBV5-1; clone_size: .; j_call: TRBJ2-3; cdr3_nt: TGCGCCAGCACCTTCAAAGGACTAGCGGGAGGGGCCCCAGATACGCAGTATTTT; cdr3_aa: CASTFKGLAGGAPDTQYF
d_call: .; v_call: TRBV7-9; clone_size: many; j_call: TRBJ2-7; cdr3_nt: TGTGCCAGCAGCTTCCGAGCCTACGAGCAGTACTTC; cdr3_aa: CASSFRAYEQYF
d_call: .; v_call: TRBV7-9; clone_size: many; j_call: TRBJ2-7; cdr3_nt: TGTGCCAGCAGTTCCCCAGCGGGTCGCTACGAGCAGTACTTC; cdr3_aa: CASSSPAGRYEQYF
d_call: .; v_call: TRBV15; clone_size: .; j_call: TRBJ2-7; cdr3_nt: TGTGCCACCAGAGATCTAGACAGCTACGAGCAGTACTTC; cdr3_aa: CATRDLDSYEQYF
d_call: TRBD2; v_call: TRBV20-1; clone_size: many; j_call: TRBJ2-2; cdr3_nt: TGCAGTGCTTCCCTAGCGGGAGGTAACACCGGGGAGCTGTTTTTT; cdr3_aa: CSASLAGGNTGELFF
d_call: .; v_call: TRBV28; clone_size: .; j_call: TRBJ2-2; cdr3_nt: TGTGCCGGCAGTCAACCGGGACCATCGAACACCGGGGAGCTGTTTTTT; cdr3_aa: CAGSQPGPSNTGELFF
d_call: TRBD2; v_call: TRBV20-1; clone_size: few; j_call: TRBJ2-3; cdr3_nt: TGCAGTGCTAGAGTCAGGTCTAGCGGGAGTAGAGGAACAGATACGCAGTATTTT; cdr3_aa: CSARVRSSGSRGTDTQYF
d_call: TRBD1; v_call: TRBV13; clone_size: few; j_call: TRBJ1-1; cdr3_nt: TGTGCCAGCAGCTTAGGGGACAGGGGTGAGAACACTGAAGCTTTCTTT; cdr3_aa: CASSLGDRGENTEAFF
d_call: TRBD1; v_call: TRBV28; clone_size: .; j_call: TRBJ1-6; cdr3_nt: TGTGCCACCACAGATCGACAGGGGAAAGGGTCACCCCTCCACTTT; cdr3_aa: CATTDRQGKGSPLHF
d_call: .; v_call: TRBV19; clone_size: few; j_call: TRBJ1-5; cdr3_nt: TGTGCCAGTAAGGAGGGGCCTTCGAGCAATCAGCCCCAGCATTTT; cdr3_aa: CASKEGPSSNQPQHF
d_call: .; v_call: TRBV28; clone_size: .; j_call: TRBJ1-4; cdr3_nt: TGTGCCAGCAGCTGGGGGGGGTCTAATGAAAAACTGTTTTTT; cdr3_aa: CASSWGGSNEKLFF
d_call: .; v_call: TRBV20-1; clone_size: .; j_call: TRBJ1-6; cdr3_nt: TGCAGTGCTGAGGCGGTAGGGAAGTTACCCCTCCACTTT; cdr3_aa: CSAEAVGKLPLHF
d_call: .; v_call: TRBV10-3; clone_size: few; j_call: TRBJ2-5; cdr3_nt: TGTGCCATCAGTGAGTCGATGCATAATTCCCACGAGACCCAGTACTTC; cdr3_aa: CAISESMHNSHETQYF
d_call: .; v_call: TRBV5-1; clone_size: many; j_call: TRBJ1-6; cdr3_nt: TGCGCCAGCAGCGAAGGGGGGAATAATTCACCCCTCCACTTT; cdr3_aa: CASSEGGNNSPLHF
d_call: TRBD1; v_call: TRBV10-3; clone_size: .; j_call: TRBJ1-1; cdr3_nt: TGTGCCATCAGTGAGCCCCAGGACAGGCGGACTGAAGCTTTCTTT; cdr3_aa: CAISEPQDRRTEAFF
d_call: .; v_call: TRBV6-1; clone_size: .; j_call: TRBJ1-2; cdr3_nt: TGTGCCAGCACCTCGGCGCAGGGAGGGGTTGGCTACACCTTC; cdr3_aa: CASTSAQGGVGYTF